These 27 T cell receptor beta chains were all obtained from the same sample, sequenced in a study of blood T cell repertoires in COVID-19. The assay was immunoSEQ multiplex PCR, and TCRdb's table has in-frame clones only and misses some. The sample records 250,000 to 400,000 clones, 75% to 90% being singletons. The sequencing input was peripheral blood. The receptors derive from a woman between 25 and 40 years old with COVID-19, enrolled during active disease.

The V gene is TRBV15, the J gene TRBJ2-7, with D possibly matching TRBD1 (5 bases). This CDR3 region has 15 residues. Germline CDR1 and CDR2: LNHNV and YYDKDF (reference sequence). The V end was cut by 1 base, the J end by 3 bases, with 13 bases between. CDR3 amino acids: CATSRAPQGSYEQYF. The CDR3 DNA follows: TGTGCCACCAGCAGAGCGCCCCAGGGTAGCTACGAGCAGTACTTC.

V and J are TRBV30 and TRBJ2-2; D possibly corresponds to TRBD1 (6 bases). CDR1 is GTSNPN, CDR2 SVGIG, per germline (reference sequence). The CDR3 is 14 amino acids. The ends were cut back, 4 bases at V and 6 bases at J, with 15 bases in the middle. The CDR3 DNA sequence: TGTGCCTGGAACCCTCTGGGGGCGGCCGGGGAGCTGTTTTTT. This translates into CAWNPLGAAGELFF.

The chain links TRBV5-5 to TRBJ1-6; 7 bases are shared with TRBD1. V shed 4 bases, J shed 8 bases, and the junction held 12 bases outside the gene matches. The CDR3 spans 16 residues. The germline V gene encodes CDR1 SGHKS and CDR2 YYEKEE (reference sequence). The CDR3 nucleotides read TGTGCCAGCAGCAATTTGACAGGGAGCCAATATTCACCCCTCCACTTT. Translating it yields CASSNLTGSQYSPLHF.

The chain recombines TRBV9 with TRBJ2-5, with 14 bases fitting TRBD2. The CDR3 loop spans 17 amino acids. Per germline, CDR1 SGDLS and CDR2 YYNGEE. Germline trimming cut 4 bases from V and 5 bases from J; bases unmatched to any gene: 10. CDR3 residues: CASSPGLAGGGRETQYF. The DNA for the CDR3 is TGTGCCAGCAGCCCAGGACTAGCGGGAGGAGGAAGGGAGACCCAGTACTTC.

This clone has just a few counts. The V gene is TRBV18, the J gene TRBJ2-3; possible D gene TRBD2, 7 bases. The CDR3 sequence is 16 residues long. Per the germline V gene, CDR1 is KGHSH and CDR2 is LQKENI. The V gene lost 2 bases and the J gene lost 2 bases, with 14 bases spanning the gap. CDR3 in amino acids: CASSPIRGANTDTQYF. The CDR3 DNA reads as TGTGCCAGCTCACCAATTCGGGGGGCTAACACAGATACGCAGTATTTT. The entire variable domain, with the rest obtained from reference TRBV18 and TRBJ2-3, is as follows: NAGVMQNPRHLVRRRGQEARLRCSPMKGHSHVYWYRQLPEEGLKFMVYLQKENIIDESGMPKERFSAEFPKEGPSILRIQQVVRGDSAAYFCASSPIRGANTDTQYFGPGTRLTVL.

The chain recombines TRBV19 with TRBJ2-5; 8 bases align to TRBD2. The length of the CDR3 is 14 residues. Germline V lookup: CDR1 LNHDA, CDR2 SQIVND (reference sequence). V was pared by 3 bases and J by 4 bases, with 4 bases of the junction left unmatched. The CDR3 region is CASSINLAGETQYF. Written as DNA, the CDR3 is TGTGCCAGTAGTATTAACCTAGCGGGAGAGACCCAGTACTTC.

This chain connects TRBV6-6 to TRBJ1-2; a possible D gene is TRBD1 (5 bases). Trimming stripped 2 bases from V and 9 bases from J, with 13 bases between. This CDR3 contains 13 residues. Germline values: CDR1 MNHNY, CDR2 SVGAGI (reference sequence). Here the CDR3 DNA reads TGTGCCAGCAGTTACCCCTTGGCAGGGAGCTACACCTTC. It encodes CASSYPLAGSYTF.

A single count supports this clone. V is TRBV18 and J is TRBJ2-7; D is ambiguous. The CDR3 has 14 amino acids. The germline gives CDR1 KGHSH, CDR2 LQKENI. V shed 3 bases and J shed 3 bases, with 12 bases lying between them. The CDR3 protein is CASSPGGRYYEQYF. In DNA, the CDR3 is TGTGCCAGCTCACCTGGCGGAAGATACTACGAGCAGTACTTC.

This chain uses TRBV19 with TRBJ2-2, with 7 bases matching TRBD1. The CDR3 runs to 16 residues. J was trimmed by 3 bases and V by 5 bases; bases with no gene match: 9. The germline gives CDR1 LNHDA, CDR2 SQIVND (reference sequence). The CDR3 is CASSANYRGDTGELFF. The CDR3, as DNA: TGTGCCAGTAGTGCTAACTACAGGGGCGACACCGGGGAGCTGTTTTTT.

The chain combines TRBV10-3 with TRBJ1-3; no reliable D call. The CDR3 runs to 14 residues. With 2 bases removed from V and 2 bases from J, the gap between germline ends came to 7 bases. Germline-derived CDR1 and CDR2 are ENHRY and SYGVKD. Here the CDR3 reads CAISEAETGNTIYF. In DNA, the CDR3 is TGTGCCATCAGTGAGGCGGAGACTGGAAACACCATATATTTT.

The chain recombines TRBV27 with TRBJ1-1; 8 bases fit TRBD1. Germline V lookup: CDR1 MNHEY, CDR2 SMNVEV (reference sequence). The CDR3 has 15 amino acids. V trimming: 4 bases; J trimming: 6 bases; junction bases outside the gene matches: 10. CDR3 in amino acids: CASSSNPTGVAEAFF. The CDR3 DNA sequence: TGTGCCAGCAGTTCAAACCCGACAGGGGTGGCTGAAGCTTTCTTT.

The genes are TRBV9 and TRBJ2-7; weak D call: TRBD1 (6 bases). The V end was cut by 1 base, the J end by 0 bases, with 8 bases between. Germline CDR1 reads SGDLS; CDR2 reads YYNGEE. This CDR3 region has 14 residues. The CDR3 bases are TGTGCCAGCAGCGTATCAGGGGTCTCCTACGAGCAGTACTTC. It yields the protein CASSVSGVSYEQYF.

The chain joins TRBV27 to TRBJ2-7; D is unclear. The V end was cut by 0 bases, the J end by 0 bases, with 9 bases between. The CDR3 sequence is 15 residues long. Germline V lookup: CDR1 MNHEY, CDR2 SMNVEV (reference sequence). The CDR3 here is CASSLSGIPSYEQYF. The CDR3 nucleotides read TGTGCCAGCAGTTTATCGGGCATACCCTCCTACGAGCAGTACTTC.

V and J are TRBV14 and TRBJ2-3; D call uncertain. Germline CDR1 is SGHDN and CDR2 is FVKESK. The V and J ends lost 0 bases and 2 bases respectively, with 9 bases between them. The CDR3 loop spans 15 amino acids. This chain's CDR3 is CASSQEKRATDTQYF. For the CDR3, the DNA is TGTGCCAGCAGCCAAGAGAAAAGAGCCACAGATACGCAGTATTTT. Using reference TRBV14 and TRBJ2-3 for the parts outside the CDR3, the full variable domain is EAGVTQFPSHSVIEKGQTVTLRCDPISGHDNLYWYRRVMGKEIKFLLHFVKESKQDESGMPNNRFLAERTGGTYSTLKVQPAELEDSGVYFCASSQEKRATDTQYFGPGTRLTVL.

CDR3 nucleotide sequence: TGCGCCAGCAGCCCCAGGACAGGGGACACTGAAGCTTTCTTT. It translates to CASSPRTGDTEAFF. The V call is TRBV5-1, the J call TRBJ1-1, with 9 bases aligning to TRBD1. This CDR3 has 14 amino acids. With 4 bases clipped from V and 3 bases from J, the junction kept 4 bases outside the gene matches. Per the germline V gene, CDR1 is SGHRS and CDR2 is YFSETQ.

Comment on this clone: One end of the junction is discordant with germline, which a read error may explain. This chain links TRBV28 with TRBJ2-5, with 7 bases that match TRBD1. The CDR3 length is 11 residues. The germline gives CDR1 MDHEN, CDR2 SYDVKM. The CDR3: CASSLGQSVHF. The CDR3 DNA follows: TGTGCCAGCAGTTTGGGACAGAGCGTCCACTTC.

The chain has TRBV19 and TRBJ2-7; TRBD2 matches 7 bases. CDR3 length: 15 amino acids. V was pared by 0 bases and J by 2 bases, with 4 bases of the junction left unmatched. The germline V gene encodes CDR1 LNHDA and CDR2 SQIVND (reference sequence). This CDR3 reads CASSIEAGLPYEQYF. CDR3 sequence (DNA): TGTGCCAGTAGTATAGAAGCGGGACTCCCCTACGAGCAGTACTTC.

The chain combines TRBV6-1 with TRBJ1-5; D ambiguous. Deletions cut 2 bases from V and 4 bases from J, with 12 bases between. The germline V gene encodes CDR1 MNHNS and CDR2 SASEGT. The CDR3 is made up of 15 amino acids. The CDR3 region has the DNA TGTGCCAGCAGTGAACGGCGGGATGGGAATCAGCCCCAGCATTTT. Protein product: CASSERRDGNQPQHF.

The gene calls are TRBV14 and TRBJ1-2, with 7 bases matching TRBD1. This CDR3 comprises 14 residues. V was clipped by 3 bases and J by 5 bases; unmatched bases: 6. Germline V lookup: CDR1 SGHDN, CDR2 FVKESK. The DNA of the CDR3 is TGTGCCAGCAGCCAGAGGGACAGCAGATATGGCTACACCTTC. Translating it yields CASSQRDSRYGYTF.

This chain connects TRBV28 to TRBJ1-4; 10 bases match TRBD1. CDR3 length: 16 residues. Germline V CDR1 and CDR2: MDHEN, SYDVKM. J was trimmed by 8 bases and V by 3 bases; bases with no gene match: 9. CDR3 amino acids: CASSFSSGQGHEKLFF. CDR3 bases: TGTGCCAGCAGTTTTTCGTCGGGACAGGGGCACGAAAAACTGTTTTTT.

The rearrangement uses TRBV30 and TRBJ1-5; D is ambiguous. Germline CDR1 and CDR2: GTSNPN and SVGIG (reference sequence). This CDR3 region has 14 residues. V shed 0 bases and J shed 3 bases, with 9 bases lying between them. CDR3 sequence: CAWSVESHNQPQHF. Here the CDR3 DNA reads TGTGCCTGGAGTGTTGAGAGCCACAATCAGCCCCAGCATTTT.

This chain connects TRBV12-2 to TRBJ2-4; the tabulated D call, TRBD2, remains unverified against the DNA. TRBV12-2 is annotated as a pseudogene. The CDR3 has 19 amino acids. In DNA form, the CDR3 reads TGTGCAAGTCGCTTAGGGCGGCGGGATTGGATTTCGGCCAAAAACATTCAGTACTTC. Encoded protein: CASRLGRRDWISAKNIQYF.

This rearrangement joins TRBV5-1 to TRBJ1-2; unclear D gene. V lost 3 bases and J 4 bases, leaving 16 bases between the germline ends. CDR1 is SGHRS, CDR2 YFSETQ, per germline. This CDR3 has 15 residues. CDR3 nucleotides: TGCGCCAGCAGCTCCCGTGGGGTCGAGGGCTATGGCTACACCTTC. The encoded protein is CASSSRGVEGYGYTF.

This clone was seen only once. This chain connects TRBV30 to TRBJ1-1; tentative D call: TRBD1 (5 bases). This CDR3 has 16 amino acids. Looked up from germline, CDR1 is GTSNPN and CDR2 is SVGIG (reference sequence). The V end lost 5 bases, the J end lost 1 base, and 20 bases lay between the germline ends. CDR3 in amino acids: CAWDQGIAIWNTEAFF. The CDR3 bases are TGTGCCTGGGACCAGGGAATCGCTATTTGGAACACTGAAGCTTTCTTT.

CDR3 protein: CASSFGHLNQPQHF. CDR3 sequence (DNA): TGTGCCAGCAGCTTCGGTCACCTTAATCAGCCCCAGCATTTT. The chain carries TRBV5-8 and TRBJ1-5; no clear D. The germline V gene has CDR1 SGHTS and CDR2 YDEGEE. V was shortened by 2 bases and J by 4 bases, with 10 bases between the two germline ends. The CDR3 totals 14 residues. The variable domain in full, with the rest retrieved from reference TRBV5-8 and TRBJ1-5, is EAGVTQSPTHLIKTRGQQATLRCSPISGHTSVYWYQQALGLGLQFLLWYDEGEERNRGNFPPRFSGRQFPNYSSELNVNALELEDSALYLCASSFGHLNQPQHFGDGTRLSIL.

The J gene is TRBJ1-1, the V gene TRBV2; D is undetermined. V was shortened by 6 bases and J by 1 base, with 9 bases between the two germline ends. Germline-derived CDR1 and CDR2 are SNHLY and FYNNEI. This CDR3 has 13 amino acids. The CDR3 DNA is TGTGCCAGCAGGTCTCAGTCGAACACTGAAGCTTTCTTT. This codes for CASRSQSNTEAFF.

The DNA for the CDR3 is TGTGCCAGCAGCTCCAGGGGGAAGGGCAATCAGCCCCAGCATTTT. This codes for CASSSRGKGNQPQHF. The chain carries TRBV6-2 or TRBV6-3 and TRBJ1-5, with 7 bases identical to TRBD1. The CDR3 consists of 15 residues. CDR1 is MNHEY, CDR2 SVGEGT, per germline. V lost 6 bases to trimming and J lost 2 bases; unmatched junction nucleotides: 7.